These 19 T cell receptor beta chains originate from one sample sequenced in a study of blood T cell repertoires in COVID-19. Repertoires were generated with immunoSEQ multiplex PCR, while TCRdb's copy carries only in-frame clones and drops some. The sample shows roughly 220,000 clones, 80% to 85% of them seen only once. The sample consisted of peripheral blood. Receptors originate from a woman between 55 and 75 years old who had recovered from COVID-19.

The chain joins TRBV19 to TRBJ1-3; D is unresolved. V dropped 5 bases and J dropped 0 bases, with 5 bases sitting between them. The CDR3 runs to 13 residues. CDR1 is LNHDA and CDR2 is SQIVND in the germline V gene (reference sequence). CDR3 loop: CASSRVSGNTIYF. In DNA, the CDR3 is TGTGCCAGTAGTCGGGTCTCTGGAAACACCATATATTTT.

CDR3 in amino acids: CASSRTSGGPRAYEQYF. Here the CDR3 DNA reads TGTGCCAGCAGCCGGACTAGCGGGGGACCAAGAGCCTACGAGCAGTACTTC. This chain uses TRBV6-2 or TRBV6-3 with TRBJ2-7; 13 bases match TRBD2. Germline V gene lookup returns CDR1 MNHEY and CDR2 SVGEGT. The CDR3 totals 17 residues. V lost 6 bases and J lost 2; bases outside the gene matches: 10.

The CDR3 sequence is CASSQIRGFSGNTIYF. In nucleotides, the CDR3 is TGCGCCAGCAGTCAAATCAGGGGGTTCTCTGGAAACACCATATATTTT. The rearrangement links TRBV23-1 to TRBJ1-3, with 7 bases identical to TRBD1. TRBV23-1 is flagged as an ORF with uncertain function. CDR3 length: 16 amino acids. The V segment lost 2 bases and the J segment 0 bases; nucleotides outside the gene matches: 4.

This clone showed up just a few times. The chain uses TRBV9 and TRBJ2-3, with D possibly being TRBD2 (5 bases). The CDR3 totals 14 residues. The V end lost 2 bases, the J end lost 4 bases, and 11 bases lay between the germline ends. Germline V CDR1 and CDR2: SGDLS, YYNGEE. CDR3 region: CASSVIGRADTQYF. CDR3 bases: TGTGCCAGCAGCGTCATCGGGCGGGCAGATACGCAGTATTTT.

The J gene is TRBJ1-2, the V gene TRBV6-5, with TRBD1 matching over 7 bases. V gave up 5 bases and J gave up 3 bases; unmatched junction bases: 6. Per the germline V gene, CDR1 is MNHEY and CDR2 is SVGAGI. This CDR3 spans 14 amino acids. The chain's CDR3 is CASSPRTGDYGYTF. The CDR3 coding sequence is TGTGCCAGCAGTCCGAGGACAGGAGACTATGGCTACACCTTC.

This rearrangement joins TRBV7-2 to TRBJ1-1, with 9 bases that match TRBD1. This CDR3 contains 14 residues. The J segment lost 10 bases and the V segment lost 6 bases, leaving 12 bases of the junction unmatched. Germline CDR1 is SGHTA and CDR2 is FQGNSA. CDR3 sequence (DNA): TGTGCCAGCAGGATACAGGGGGCGTCGAGTGGAGCTTTCTTT. It is translated as CASRIQGASSGAFF.

The gene calls are TRBV5-4 and TRBJ2-7; 9 nucleotides align to TRBD1. The germline CDR1 and CDR2 sequences are SGHNT and YYREEE (reference sequence). The CDR3 has 13 amino acids. With 3 bases clipped from V and 3 bases from J, the junction kept 1 base outside the gene matches. This CDR3 reads CASSSTGGYEQYF. The DNA of the CDR3 is TGTGCCAGCAGCTCGACAGGGGGCTACGAGCAGTACTTC. Complete variable domain (other parts from reference TRBV5-4 and TRBJ2-7): ETGVTQSPTHLIKTRGQQVTLRCSSQSGHNTVSWYQQALGQGPQFIFQYYREEENGRGNFPPRFSGLQFPNYSSELNVNALELDDSALYLCASSSTGGYEQYFGPGTRLTVT.

This chain links TRBV5-5 with TRBJ1-1, with D unclear. V dropped 1 base and J dropped 7 bases, with 11 bases sitting between them. In germline, CDR1 is SGHKS, CDR2 YYEKEE (reference sequence). The CDR3 sequence is 13 residues long. CDR3 in amino acids: CASSLMSGGEAFF. The DNA of the CDR3 is TGTGCCAGCAGCTTGATGTCAGGAGGTGAAGCTTTCTTT.

The chain joins TRBV18 to TRBJ2-2, with D possibly TRBD1 on 5 matching bases. V gave up 4 bases and J gave up 4 bases, with 7 bases separating them. The CDR3 length is 13 residues. Germline CDR1 KGHSH, CDR2 LQKENI. In DNA, the CDR3 is TGTGCCAGCTCACTAAGGGGCACCGGGGAGCTGTTTTTT. The encoded protein is CASSLRGTGELFF.

The V and J genes are TRBV12-3 or TRBV12-4 and TRBJ2-7; D perhaps matches TRBD2 (6 bases). Deletions cut 5 bases from V and 0 bases from J, with 8 bases between. The CDR3 sequence is 13 residues long. The CDR3 DNA follows: TGTGCCAGCAGTCCGGGACTCTCCTACGAGCAGTACTTC. This gives the protein CASSPGLSYEQYF.

This sequence joins TRBV4-1 and TRBJ1-1; D perhaps matches TRBD1 (6 bases). Trimming removed 1 base from V and 8 bases from J, with 11 bases in between. Germline V gene sequence: CDR1 MGHRA, CDR2 YSYEKL. CDR3 length: 13 residues. CDR3 protein: CASSQAGGQEAFF. The DNA for the CDR3 is TGCGCCAGCAGCCAAGCGGGAGGACAGGAAGCTTTCTTT.

This clone is a singleton in its sample. The V gene is TRBV7-3, the J gene TRBJ2-3; 7 bases line up with TRBD2. V was clipped by 4 bases and J by 0 bases; unmatched bases: 7. Germline assignment: CDR1 SGHTA and CDR2 FQGTGA. The CDR3 is 16 residues long. CDR3 DNA: TGTGCCAGCAGCTCCCAGGGCGGGGGAAGCACAGATACGCAGTATTTT. It yields the protein CASSSQGGGSTDTQYF.

The chain has TRBV6-5 and TRBJ2-7, with D perhaps matching TRBD1 (6 bases). The CDR3 covers 15 residues. The V gene lost 2 bases and the J gene lost 3 bases, with 14 bases spanning the gap. Looked up from germline, CDR1 is MNHEY and CDR2 is SVGAGI. The CDR3 DNA reads TGTGCCAGCAGTTACGCCGATATCAGGGGCTACGAGCAGTACTTC. This sequence encodes CASSYADIRGYEQYF.

As DNA, the CDR3 is TGTGCCAGCAGTGAGAGGTTCCGGGACAGGCGATACAATGAGCAGTTCTTC. It encodes CASSERFRDRRYNEQFF. The chain is built from TRBV2 and TRBJ2-1; 8 bases map to TRBD1. Germline CDR1 is SNHLY and CDR2 is FYNNEI. The CDR3 runs 17 residues. V was clipped by 3 bases and J by 4 bases; unmatched bases: 11. Full variable domain (outside the CDR3, taken from reference TRBV2 and TRBJ2-1): EPEVTQTPSHQVTQMGQEVILRCVPISNHLYFYWYRQILGQKVEFLVSFYNNEISEKSEIFDDQFSVERPDGSNFTLKIRSTKLEDSAMYFCASSERFRDRRYNEQFFGPGTRLTVL.

The J gene is TRBJ2-3, the V gene TRBV6-5, with TRBD1 matching 7 bases. The J segment lost 4 bases and the V segment lost 6 bases, leaving 10 bases of the junction unmatched. Germline V CDR1 and CDR2: MNHEY, SVGAGI. CDR3 length: 15 residues. DNA of the CDR3: TGTGCCAGCAGCCCCGGGACAGTCGCGGCAGATACGCAGTATTTT. Translating gives CASSPGTVAADTQYF.

DNA of the CDR3: TGTGCCACCAGCAGAGATCGCGGGCTAATCGCAGATACGCAGTATTTT. Translated: CATSRDRGLIADTQYF. V gene TRBV15 combines with J gene TRBJ2-3; the D gene is possibly TRBD2 (5 bases). The V end lost 0 bases, the J end lost 4 bases, and 14 bases lay between the germline ends. Germline V lookup: CDR1 LNHNV, CDR2 YYDKDF (reference sequence). CDR3 size: 16 residues. Full variable domain (missing parts from reference TRBV15 and TRBJ2-3): DAMVIQNPRYQVTQFGKPVTLSCSQTLNHNVMYWYQQKSSQAPKLLFHYYDKDFNNEADTPDNFQSRRPNTSFCFLDIRSPGLGDTAMYLCATSRDRGLIADTQYFGPGTRLTVL.

Concerning this clone itself: Different DNA sequences within this sample yield the same CDR3. The rearrangement joins TRBV24-1 to TRBJ2-3, with 10 positions matching TRBD2. The germline CDR1 and CDR2 sequences are KGHDR and SFDVKD. The CDR3 is 16 amino acids. Trimming removed 3 bases from V and 2 bases from J; junction bases left unmatched: 4. The CDR3 bases are TGTGCCACCAGTGATCCAAGCGGGGGGGCCACAGATACGCAGTATTTT. It codes for CATSDPSGGATDTQYF.

This clone was seen a handful of times. The chain links TRBV10-3 to TRBJ2-3; 9 bases fit TRBD2. V shed 8 bases and J 2 bases; nucleotides not matched to a gene: 8. This CDR3 has 15 amino acids. Germline loops: CDR1 ENHRY, CDR2 SYGVKD. The CDR3 loop is CAISKERGDTDTQYF. The DNA for the CDR3 is TGTGCCATCTCGAAGGAGCGGGGGGACACAGATACGCAGTATTTT.

The V gene is TRBV2, the J gene TRBJ2-3, with 8 positions matching TRBD2. Germline-derived CDR1 and CDR2 are SNHLY and FYNNEI. With 6 bases clipped from V and 4 bases from J, the junction kept 9 bases outside the gene matches. This CDR3 has 15 residues. The CDR3 sequence is CASRPRGGGADTQYF. CDR3 nucleotides: TGTGCCAGCAGACCCCGGGGGGGAGGCGCAGATACGCAGTATTTT.